This T cell receptor beta chain was sequenced in a study of long-term antiretroviral therapy in people with HIV. General study points: Clones with expansion before ART led the repertoire at all time points. HIV repertoires had narrower CDR3 length ranges than controls.

V dropped 0 bases and J dropped 1 base, with 6 bases sitting between them. Germline lookup yields CDR1 SGDLS and CDR2 YYNGEE. This CDR3 is 14 amino acids long. With survey level as its setting, the immunoSEQ assay was v3.0. TCRdb's table, derived via immunoSEQ multiplex PCR, lists solely in-frame clones and lacks some. Of tens of thousands of clones in the sample, approximately 94% were seen once. Samples held roughly 0.85-10 million cryopreserved PBMC before DNA extraction. About this clone itself: No antigen is known for it.

The TCR originated in a man aged 30 to 45 with HIV. The source was unsorted PBMCs, collected 9 to 9.5 years after starting antiretroviral therapy. J is TRBJ2-3 and V is TRBV9; tentatively, D is TRBD1 (5 bases). The CDR3 protein is CASSVVGGTDTQYF. The CDR3 DNA reads TGTGCCAGCAGCGTAGTAGGGGGCACAGATACGCAGTATTTT.